A single sample gave rise to the 24 T cell receptor beta chains below, sequenced in a study of blood T cell repertoires in COVID-19. The assay was immunoSEQ multiplex PCR, and TCRdb's table has in-frame clones only and misses some. Of around 200,000 clones detected, approximately 83% appear once; the ten largest clones hold 4.4%. Sequencing was carried out using peripheral blood. Every receptor here comes from a man aged 50 or older with active or convalescent COVID-19.

The chain recombines TRBV7-3 with TRBJ1-1, with D possibly being TRBD1 (5 bases). CDR1 and CDR2 (germline): SGHTA, FQGTGA. The V end lost 5 bases, the J end lost 0 bases, and 13 bases lay between the germline ends. The length of the CDR3 is 15 residues. In DNA form, the CDR3 reads TGTGCCAGCAGCCTCGACAGAGTCGTGAACACTGAAGCTTTCTTT. Translating gives CASSLDRVVNTEAFF. The variable domain in full, completed from reference TRBV7-3 and TRBJ1-1, reads GAGVSQTPSNKVTEKGKYVELRCDPISGHTALYWYRQSLGQGPEFLIYFQGTGAADDSGLPNDRFFAVRPEGSVSTLKIQRTERGDSAVYLCASSLDRVVNTEAFFGQGTRLTVV.

This CDR3 reads CASSPGTGGYEQYF. In DNA, the CDR3 is TGTGCCAGCTCACCCGGGACAGGGGGTTACGAGCAGTACTTC. This chain joins TRBV18 and TRBJ2-7; TRBD1 matches 11 bases. Trimming removed 3 bases from V and 4 bases from J; junction bases left unmatched: 2. The CDR3 length is 14 residues. The germline gives CDR1 KGHSH, CDR2 LQKENI.

The chain links TRBV10-3 to TRBJ2-7; 10 bases map to TRBD1. J lost 1 base, V lost 5 bases, and 5 bases had no gene match. This CDR3 comprises 15 residues. Germline CDR1 reads ENHRY; CDR2 reads SYGVKD. The CDR3 coding sequence is TGTGCCATCAGTTTCGGACAGGGGGTATCCTACGAGCAGTACTTC. Protein: CAISFGQGVSYEQYF.

V gene TRBV11-2 combines with J gene TRBJ2-5; 11 nucleotides agree with TRBD1. J gave up 5 bases and V 5 bases, and 13 bases lay outside the gene matches. The CDR3 runs to 17 residues. Germline values: CDR1 SGHAT, CDR2 FQNNGV. CDR3 protein: CASSKPRGGTGGETQYF. CDR3 in DNA: TGTGCCAGCAGCAAACCCCGGGGCGGGACAGGGGGTGAGACCCAGTACTTC.

The chain recombines TRBV28 with TRBJ2-5, with D possibly being TRBD2 (5 bases). Germline V gene data show CDR1 as MDHEN and CDR2 as SYDVKM. V was shortened by 5 bases and J by 4 bases, with 20 bases between the two germline ends. The CDR3 covers 16 residues. The CDR3 sequence is CASSTPTRVVLETQYF. CDR3 bases: TGTGCCAGCAGTACTCCTACGCGGGTCGTTCTAGAGACCCAGTACTTC.

This clone was observed a single time. The chain recombines TRBV20-1 with TRBJ1-5, with D unresolved. Trimming pared 0 bases from V and 12 bases from J, leaving 9 bases between. The germline gives CDR1 DFQATT, CDR2 SNEGSKA (reference sequence). The CDR3 extends over 11 amino acids. The CDR3 DNA reads as TGCAGTGCTAGAGATCCCCCTTTCCAGCATTTT. Amino acids: CSARDPPFQHF.

This clone was observed a single time. The chain employs TRBV5-4 and TRBJ2-5; D perhaps matches TRBD2 (6 bases). The V gene lost 4 bases and the J gene lost 5 bases, with 18 bases spanning the gap. Looked up from germline, CDR1 is SGHNT and CDR2 is YYREEE (reference sequence). The CDR3 runs 15 residues. The CDR3 protein is CASSPRLGGKETQYF. In nucleotides, the CDR3 is TGTGCCAGCAGCCCCCGCCTCGGGGGTAAGGAGACCCAGTACTTC.

The rearrangement joins TRBV9 to TRBJ1-5; 7 bases align to TRBD1. In germline, CDR1 is SGDLS, CDR2 YYNGEE. After removal of 4 bases from V and 3 bases from J, the junction contained 7 bases not matched to a gene. CDR3 length: 15 amino acids. CDR3 sequence: CASSPTGAVNQPQHF. The CDR3 DNA reads TGTGCCAGCAGCCCCACAGGGGCCGTCAATCAGCCCCAGCATTTT.

The chain uses TRBV5-6 and TRBJ1-2; tentative D call: TRBD1 (5 bases). The germline V gene has CDR1 SGHDT and CDR2 YYEEEE. Trimming took off 1 base at V and 1 base at J, with 5 bases between the two ends. This CDR3 contains 13 residues. DNA of the CDR3: TGTGCCAGCAGCTTGCAGGGTAACTATGGCTACACCTTC. Translated: CASSLQGNYGYTF.

This rearrangement joins TRBV4-1 to TRBJ1-1; D possibly corresponds to TRBD1 (6 bases). V lost 0 bases and J 2 bases, leaving 13 bases between the germline ends. Per germline, CDR1 MGHRA and CDR2 YSYEKL. The CDR3 runs to 16 residues. The CDR3 reads CASSQDPYRVNTEAFF. The CDR3 DNA follows: TGCGCCAGCAGCCAAGATCCATACAGGGTAAACACTGAAGCTTTCTTT.

V usage is TRBV6-1 and J usage is TRBJ1-2; TRBD1 might be the D (6 bases). With 6 bases removed from V and 4 bases from J, the gap between germline ends came to 18 bases. The CDR3 runs to 15 residues. Germline lookup yields CDR1 MNHNS and CDR2 SASEGT. The CDR3 loop reads CASSNTGLEIYGYTF. The CDR3 DNA is TGTGCCAGCAGCAACACAGGGCTTGAGATCTATGGCTACACCTTC.

The chain carries TRBV4-3 and TRBJ2-7; D may be TRBD2 (5 bases). With 1 base removed from V and 6 bases from J, the gap between germline ends came to 10 bases. The CDR3 spans 13 residues. CDR1 and CDR2 (germline): LGHNA, YSLEER. CDR3 in amino acids: CASSQGSEGEQYF. The CDR3 DNA reads TGCGCCAGCAGCCAAGGGAGCGAGGGCGAGCAGTACTTC.

The chain links TRBV2 to TRBJ2-7; TRBD1 aligns across 12 bases. The CDR3 is made up of 15 amino acids. Germline V gene sequence: CDR1 SNHLY, CDR2 FYNNEI. Losses at the gene ends were 7 bases for V and 3 bases for J; bases not matched to a gene: 7. In DNA form, the CDR3 reads TGTGCCAGCATCATTGGGACAGGGGGCTTCTACGAGCAGTACTTC. Protein sequence: CASIIGTGGFYEQYF. The whole variable domain, filled in from reference TRBV2 and TRBJ2-7, reads EPEVTQTPSHQVTQMGQEVILRCVPISNHLYFYWYRQILGQKVEFLVSFYNNEISEKSEIFDDQFSVERPDGSNFTLKIRSTKLEDSAMYFCASIIGTGGFYEQYFGPGTRLTVT.

The chain recombines TRBV19 with TRBJ2-5; TRBD1 matches 9 bases. Germline V gene sequence: CDR1 LNHDA, CDR2 SQIVND (reference sequence). The CDR3 runs to 15 residues. V trimming: 5 bases; J trimming: 5 bases; junction bases outside the gene matches: 9. CDR3 nucleotides: TGTGCCAGTAGTGAGGTCACAGGGGGCAAGGAGACCCAGTACTTC. Amino acids: CASSEVTGGKETQYF.

The gene calls are TRBV3-1 (or the pseudogene TRBV3-2) and TRBJ2-2; 10 bases match TRBD1. CDR1 is LGHDT and CDR2 is YNNKEL in the germline V gene (reference sequence). The junction had 9 bases not matched to a gene; V was cut back by 4 bases and J by 7 bases. The CDR3 runs to 16 residues. The CDR3 sequence: CASSPRDRGPGGELFF. The CDR3 nucleotides read TGTGCCAGCAGCCCCCGCGACAGGGGGCCCGGCGGGGAGCTGTTTTTT.

The chain employs TRBV5-1 and TRBJ1-3; D gene uncertain. The CDR3 runs 13 residues. The germline CDR1 and CDR2 sequences are SGHRS and YFSETQ. The V end lost 4 bases, the J end lost 1 base, and 6 bases lay between the germline ends. CDR3 protein: CASSRESGNTIYF. The CDR3 DNA sequence: TGCGCCAGCAGCCGGGAATCTGGAAACACCATATATTTT.

J is TRBJ2-7 and V is TRBV27; 7 bases are a match to TRBD1. The trim removed 2 bases at V and 6 bases at J, leaving 4 bases unmatched. This CDR3 region has 13 residues. CDR1 is MNHEY, CDR2 SMNVEV, per germline (reference sequence). The CDR3 DNA sequence: TGTGCCAGCAGTTTAAAAGGGGGCAGCGAGCAGTACTTC. Encoded protein: CASSLKGGSEQYF.

The chain uses TRBV2 and TRBJ1-1, with a possible D match to TRBD1 (5 bases). The V gene lost 7 bases and the J gene lost 2 bases, with 11 bases spanning the gap. The CDR3 totals 13 residues. Germline CDR1 reads SNHLY; CDR2 reads FYNNEI. The CDR3 region is CASNLDTNTEAFF. The CDR3 coding sequence is TGTGCCAGCAACCTGGACACCAACACTGAAGCTTTCTTT.

The chain combines TRBV13 with TRBJ2-1, with 7 positions matching TRBD2. Germline-derived CDR1 and CDR2 are PRHDT and FYEKMQ (reference sequence). The V segment lost 3 bases and the J segment 0 bases; nucleotides outside the gene matches: 2. The CDR3 length is 15 residues. The CDR3 here is CASSLGGSSYNEQFF. CDR3 DNA: TGTGCCAGCAGCTTGGGGGGGAGCTCCTACAATGAGCAGTTCTTC.

The genes are TRBV10-2 and TRBJ1-5; D not certain. Germline V gene lookup returns CDR1 WSHSY and CDR2 SAAADI. Trimming shortened V by 3 bases and J by 3 bases, and 12 bases separated the two germline ends. This CDR3 contains 15 residues. The CDR3 DNA reads as TGCGCCAGCAGTGACAGGCTTAATCTCAATCAGCCCCAGCATTTT. Its translation is CASSDRLNLNQPQHF.

This clone was detected ten times or more. Written as DNA, the CDR3 is TGCAGCGTTGAAACAGTAAGCTCTGGAAACACCATATATTTT. It specifies CSVETVSSGNTIYF. This chain links TRBV29-1 with TRBJ1-3, with no clear D. V shed 2 bases and J shed 0 bases, with 8 bases lying between them. CDR1 and CDR2 (germline): SQVTM, ANQGSEA. This CDR3 has 14 amino acids.

The rearrangement joins TRBV5-5 to TRBJ1-5, with D tentatively TRBD1 (6 bases). V shed 4 bases and J shed 4 bases, with 15 bases lying between them. Looked up from germline, CDR1 is SGHKS and CDR2 is YYEKEE (reference sequence). CDR3 size: 15 residues. The chain's CDR3 is CASSLRQAPNQPQHF. The DNA for the CDR3 is TGTGCCAGCAGCCTGCGACAGGCGCCGAATCAGCCCCAGCATTTT.

The chain links TRBV10-3 to TRBJ2-5; 7 nucleotides line up with TRBD2. Germline CDR1 ENHRY, CDR2 SYGVKD. The CDR3 has 17 amino acids. Germline trimming cut 4 bases from V and 0 bases from J; bases unmatched to any gene: 11. Here the CDR3 DNA reads TGTGCCATCAGTGTATCGGGGGGAAGACTAAACCAAGAGACCCAGTACTTC. Amino acids: CAISVSGGRLNQETQYF.

The DNA for the CDR3 is TGCAGCGTCGGGGGGGGAACGCAGGAGACCCAGTACTTC. Residues: CSVGGGTQETQYF. The rearrangement links TRBV29-1 to TRBJ2-5; 8 bases map to TRBD2. V was clipped by 6 bases and J by 5 bases; unmatched bases: 8. This CDR3 is built from 13 residues. Germline V CDR1 and CDR2: SQVTM, ANQGSEA.